Shown below are 14 T cell receptor beta chains from a single sample sequenced in a study of T-cell reconstitution after alpha-beta-depleted transplantation in children. The authors prepared the TCRbeta library with unique molecular identifiers. Each CDR3 protein is one row after TCRdb ran MiXCR on the PCR reads. The sample contains 400,000 to 450,000 distinct CDR3 sequences, approximately 41% of which appear only once. The sequencing used PBMCs, collected before TCRalphabeta/CD19-depleted stem cell transplant. Source of these receptors: a girl aged 2-15 years with aplastic anemia, due to receive a stem cell transplant.

This chain uses TRBV5-1 with TRBJ2-3; D tentatively fits TRBD1 or TRBD2 (6 bases each). The CDR3 spans 14 residues. Germline V lookup: CDR1 SGHRS, CDR2 YFSETQ. V lost 3 bases and J 4 bases, leaving 12 bases between the germline ends. Here the CDR3 DNA reads TGCGCCAGCAGCTCGGGGGCCGGGGCAGATACGCAGTATTTT. The encoded protein is CASSSGAGADTQYF.

V is TRBV5-1 and J is TRBJ1-5; tentatively, D is TRBD1 (6 bases). Germline V gene data show CDR1 as SGHRS and CDR2 as YFSETQ. This CDR3 has 16 amino acids. V was cut by 0 bases and J by 3 bases, with 13 bases left in between. CDR3 sequence reads: CASSLGVRGSNQPQHF. The DNA of the CDR3 is TGCGCCAGCAGCTTGGGAGTCAGGGGATCCAATCAGCCCCAGCATTTT. Combining the CDR3 with reference TRBV5-1 and TRBJ1-5 gives the whole variable domain KAGVTQTPRYLIKTRGQQVTLSCSPISGHRSVSWYQQTPGQGLQFLFEYFSETQRNKGNFPGRFSGRQFSNSRSEMNVSTLELGDSALYLCASSLGVRGSNQPQHFGDGTRLSIL.

The V and J genes are TRBV7-3 and TRBJ1-1; D possibly corresponds to TRBD1 (6 bases). V dropped 5 bases and J dropped 5 bases, with 15 bases sitting between them. Looked up from germline, CDR1 is SGHTA and CDR2 is FQGTGA. The CDR3 contains 14 residues. CDR3 in amino acids: CASSRRGEGTEAFF. The CDR3 bases are TGTGCCAGCAGCCGGAGGGGGGAGGGGACTGAAGCTTTCTTT.

This chain uses TRBV10-3 with TRBJ2-3; 8 bases fit TRBD1. Germline V gene data show CDR1 as ENHRY and CDR2 as SYGVKD. Trimming cost V 6 bases and J 3 bases; bases outside gene matches: 11. This CDR3 is built from 16 residues. CDR3 in DNA: TGTGCCATCAGCATCGGACAGGGCTATGGGACAGATACGCAGTATTTT. Protein product: CAISIGQGYGTDTQYF.

About this clonotype: This may stem from a read error, because a much larger clone lies one nucleotide away. The chain is built from TRBV5-5 and TRBJ2-1; 7 bases agree with TRBD1. CDR1 and CDR2 (germline): SGHKS, YYEKEE (reference sequence). The CDR3 contains 12 residues. Trimming at V came to 4 bases and at J to 8 bases, leaving 3 bases not matched to a gene. The CDR3 spells CASSRQGDEQFF. CDR3 DNA sequence: TGTGCCAGCAGCCGACAGGGAGATGAGCAGTTCTTC.

The gene calls are TRBV6-1 and TRBJ2-1, with 8 bases identical to TRBD2. After removal of 0 bases from V and 6 bases from J, the junction contained 4 bases not matched to a gene. CDR3 length: 15 residues. Germline lookup yields CDR1 MNHNS and CDR2 SASEGT. Here the CDR3 DNA reads TGTGCCAGCAGTGAAGCGTGGACTAGCCCCAATGAGCAGTTCTTC. It translates to CASSEAWTSPNEQFF.

The count of this clonotype is one. The J gene is TRBJ2-7, the V gene TRBV29-1; the D is unclear. Germline CDR1 SQVTM, CDR2 ANQGSEA. V was shortened by 2 bases and J by 6 bases, with 11 bases between the two germline ends. CDR3 length equals 12 residues. CDR3 DNA sequence: TGCAGCGTTGAAAGAGGTTCCGGCGAGCAGTACTTC. Protein sequence: CSVERGSGEQYF.

This chain joins TRBV30 and TRBJ2-2; D perhaps matches TRBD1 (5 bases). Trimming took off 5 bases at V and 11 bases at J, with 15 bases between the two ends. The germline gives CDR1 GTSNPN, CDR2 SVGIG (reference sequence). The CDR3 covers 12 residues. DNA of the CDR3: TGTGCCTGGGGGGCGGCCTCCTTTGAGCTGTTTTTT. As protein: CAWGAASFELFF.

This clonotype came up once. The junction departs from the called germline gene at one end, perhaps through a read error. This sequence joins TRBV20-1 and TRBJ1-6, with 8 positions matching TRBD1. Germline V gene sequence: CDR1 DFQATT, CDR2 SNEGSKA (reference sequence). CDR3 length equals 14 residues. CDR3 in amino acids: CSARGTGSNSPLHF. The CDR3 DNA sequence: TGCAGTGCGAGAGGGACAGGAAGTAATTCACCCCTCCACTTT.

The J gene is TRBJ2-5, the V gene TRBV30, with 9 bases matching TRBD2. The CDR3 runs to 15 residues. V shed 2 bases and J 0 bases; nucleotides not matched to a gene: 4. Germline V gene sequence: CDR1 GTSNPN, CDR2 SVGIG (reference sequence). CDR3 sequence: CAWSRLAGNQETQYF. DNA of the CDR3: TGTGCCTGGAGTCGTCTAGCGGGGAACCAAGAGACCCAGTACTTC.

This clonotype was picked up many times. This chain links TRBV7-6 with TRBJ2-7; TRBD1 matches 7 bases. Germline loops: CDR1 SGHVS, CDR2 FNYEAQ. The J segment lost 2 bases and the V segment lost 5 bases, leaving 6 bases of the junction unmatched. The CDR3 sequence is 14 residues long. The CDR3 sequence: CASSPMTGPYEQYF. For the CDR3, the DNA is TGTGCCAGCAGCCCGATGACAGGGCCCTACGAGCAGTACTTC.

This clonotype has only a few counts. This chain links TRBV7-9 with TRBJ2-1; no definite D call. The CDR3 is made up of 11 amino acids. Trimming stripped 11 bases from V and 3 bases from J, with 8 bases between. Germline lookup yields CDR1 SEHNR and CDR2 FQNEAQ (reference sequence). The CDR3 bases are TGTGCCTTGGGATACTACAATGAGCAGTTCTTC. It yields the protein CALGYYNEQFF.

About this clonotype itself: This may come from a read error, since a much larger clone is one base off. The chain has TRBV4-1 and TRBJ2-4; 7 positions match TRBD1. CDR3 length: 17 amino acids. With V trimmed by 2 bases and J by 4 bases, 11 bases remained unmatched. Germline V lookup: CDR1 MGHRA, CDR2 YSYEKL. In DNA, the CDR3 is TGCGCCAGCAGCCAACCTCCCACAGGGGCCTCAAAAAACATTCAGTACTTC. Protein: CASSQPPTGASKNIQYF.

This clonotype has more than one count but fewer than ten. The V gene is TRBV7-3, the J gene TRBJ1-3; the D gene is possibly TRBD1 (6 bases). This CDR3 spans 14 amino acids. Germline V gene lookup returns CDR1 SGHTA and CDR2 FQGTGA. V dropped 2 bases and J dropped 3 bases, with 8 bases sitting between them. CDR3 nucleotides: TGTGCCAGCAGCTTAGGGGGCGGTGGAAACACCATATATTTT. This gives the protein CASSLGGGGNTIYF.